This T cell receptor (beta chain) was retrieved from a study of cytomegalovirus exposure and HLA in healthy donors. 60 Vbeta and 13 Jbeta primers were used in PCR. Sequencing used immunoSEQ multiplex PCR; TCRdb keeps in-frame clones, though not all of them. The sample carries 40,000 to 55,000 clones, 65% to 80% recorded once. This clone showed up just a few times. This CDR3 is 15 amino acids long. The germline V and J ends were trimmed by 3 bases and 2 bases, with 13 bases remaining between them. The germline gives CDR1 KGHSH, CDR2 LQKENI. The source material was PBMCs. The V and J genes are TRBV18 and TRBJ2-5, with TRBD1 as a possible D gene (5 bases). The TCR sequence derives from a man in his thirties or forties in good health and CMV-seronegative. CDR3 in DNA: TGTGCCAGCTCACCCGACAGCTCAGCTCAAGAGACCCAGTACTTC. This codes for CASSPDSSAQETQYF.